This TCR beta chain was retrieved from a study of T-cell reconstitution after alpha-beta-depleted transplantation in children (dated by TCRdb to 2016 to 2017). With regard to the full study: Using TCR repertoire profiling, the study quantitatively followed how T-cell immune reconstitution unfolded in children after TCRalphabeta/CD19-depleted allogeneic hematopoietic cell transplantation.

The receptor library was made with PCR. Sequencing relied on an Illumina HiSeq 2500. TCR library preparation used molecular barcoding, with unique molecular identifiers applied to normalize quantification of the TCRbeta repertoire. The raw public reads went through TCRdb reprocessing: fastp at Q25, MiXCR clone calling, in-frame beta chains kept. Rows are unified per CDR3 protein, each entry keeping the most common DNA and genes. This sample is represented by approximately 520,000 distinct CDR3 sequences; 32% of them were singletons. 2% to 2.5% of the sample rests with the top ten. This clonotype was seen only a few times. It lacks a known antigen. Base qualities are not provided; no much larger clone lies one nucleotide away. The CDR3, from cysteine to phenylalanine, totals 14 residues. CDR3 DNA only is kept here, 42 bases in frame from base 1. Relative to germline, V is missing 5 bases and J is missing 2 bases, with 4 bases of the junction outside any gene match.

The clonotype originates from a human donor who donated a stem cell graft to a child with aplastic anemia. The sequencing used PBMCs from the stem cell graft donor, collected from the stem cell graft. Here the chain combines TRBV12-3 or TRBV12-4 and TRBJ2-7; TRBD1 aligns with 9 central bases. Read as DNA, the sequence is TGTGCCAGCAGTCAGGGACAGGGTACCTACGAGCAGTACTTC. Translation gives CASSQGQGTYEQYF.